This TCR beta chain was captured by sequencing in a study of beta chain features in type 1 diabetes. Study-wide points: Type 1 diabetes patients had moderately but significantly shorter TCRB CDR3s in all four CD4+ subsets.

Expressed TCRB transcripts were sequenced after all isolated RNA was converted to cDNA. The assay was immunoSEQ multiplex PCR, and TCRdb's table has in-frame clones only and misses some. Seen here are some 27,000 clones, about two thirds observed once, and the top ten hold 2% to 3%. This clone was detected only once. Its specificity is not known. Germline CDR1 reads SGHRS; CDR2 reads YFSETQ. The CDR3 runs to 17 residues. With 4 bases clipped from V and 3 bases from J, the junction kept 6 bases outside the gene matches. Material for sequencing was Tregs from blood. The TCR comes from a woman aged 25 to 45 with type 1 diabetes. The genes are TRBV5-1 and TRBJ2-2; 13 nucleotides match TRBD2. The CDR3 region has the DNA TGCGCCAGCAGCCATCTACTAGCGGGAGGGCACACCGGGGAGCTGTTTTTT. It codes for CASSHLLAGGHTGELFF.